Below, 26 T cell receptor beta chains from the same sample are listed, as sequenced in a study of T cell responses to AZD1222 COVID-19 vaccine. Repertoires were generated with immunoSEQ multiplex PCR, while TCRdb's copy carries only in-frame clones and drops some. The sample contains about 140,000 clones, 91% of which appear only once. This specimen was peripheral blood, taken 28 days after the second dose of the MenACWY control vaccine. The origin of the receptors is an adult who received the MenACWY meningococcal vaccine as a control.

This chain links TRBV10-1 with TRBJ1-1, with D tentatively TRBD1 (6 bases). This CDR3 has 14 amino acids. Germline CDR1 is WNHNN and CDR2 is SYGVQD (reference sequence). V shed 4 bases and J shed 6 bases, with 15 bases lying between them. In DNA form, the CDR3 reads TGCGCCAGCAGTGCCGGCAGGGGAATGTCTGAAGCTTTCTTT. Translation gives CASSAGRGMSEAFF.

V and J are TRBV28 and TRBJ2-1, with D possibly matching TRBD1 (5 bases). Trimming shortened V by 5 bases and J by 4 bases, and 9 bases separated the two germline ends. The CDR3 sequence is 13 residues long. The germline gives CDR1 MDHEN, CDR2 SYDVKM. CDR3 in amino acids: CASSPDSYNEQFF. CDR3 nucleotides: TGTGCCAGCAGTCCCGACAGTTACAATGAGCAGTTCTTC.

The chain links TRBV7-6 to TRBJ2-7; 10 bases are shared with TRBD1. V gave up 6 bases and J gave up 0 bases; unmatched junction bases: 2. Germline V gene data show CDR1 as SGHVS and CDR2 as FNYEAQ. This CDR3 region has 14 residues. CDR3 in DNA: TGTGCCAGCAGTCGGACAGGGGGCTCCTACGAGCAGTACTTC. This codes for CASSRTGGSYEQYF.

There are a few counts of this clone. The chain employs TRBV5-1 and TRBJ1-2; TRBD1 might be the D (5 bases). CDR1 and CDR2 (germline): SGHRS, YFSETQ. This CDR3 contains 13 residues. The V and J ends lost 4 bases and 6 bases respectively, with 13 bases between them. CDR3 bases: TGCGCCAGCAGCGCGGGCCAGACAGATGGCTACACCTTC. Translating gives CASSAGQTDGYTF.

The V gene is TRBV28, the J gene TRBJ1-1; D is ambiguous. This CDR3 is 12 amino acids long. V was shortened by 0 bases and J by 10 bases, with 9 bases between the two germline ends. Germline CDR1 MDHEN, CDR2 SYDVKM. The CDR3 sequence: CASSLWGGGAFF. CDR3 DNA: TGTGCCAGCAGTTTATGGGGAGGTGGAGCTTTCTTT.

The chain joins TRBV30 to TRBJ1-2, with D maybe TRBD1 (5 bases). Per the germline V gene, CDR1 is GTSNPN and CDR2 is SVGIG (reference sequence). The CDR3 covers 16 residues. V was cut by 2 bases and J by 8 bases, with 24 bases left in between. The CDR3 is CAWSTPGPRGRWGYTF. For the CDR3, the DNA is TGTGCCTGGAGTACCCCGGGTCCTCGGGGGAGATGGGGCTACACCTTC.

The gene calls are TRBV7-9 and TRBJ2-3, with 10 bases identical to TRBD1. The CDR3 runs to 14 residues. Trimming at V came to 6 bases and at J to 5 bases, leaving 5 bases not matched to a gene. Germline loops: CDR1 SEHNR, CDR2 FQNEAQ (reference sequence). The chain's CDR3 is CASRGDRGVDTQYF. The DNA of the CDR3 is TGTGCCAGCAGAGGGGACAGGGGCGTAGATACGCAGTATTTT.

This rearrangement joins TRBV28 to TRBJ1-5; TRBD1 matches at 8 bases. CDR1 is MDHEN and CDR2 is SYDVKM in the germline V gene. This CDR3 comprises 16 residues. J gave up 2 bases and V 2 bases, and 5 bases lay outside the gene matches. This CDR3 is CASSLTAGQGNQPQHF. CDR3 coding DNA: TGTGCCAGCAGTTTAACGGCGGGACAGGGCAATCAGCCCCAGCATTTT. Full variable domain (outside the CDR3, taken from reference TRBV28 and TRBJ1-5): DVKVTQSSRYLVKRTGEKVFLECVQDMDHENMFWYRQDPGLGLRLIYFSYDVKMKEKGDIPEGYSVSREKKERFSLILESASTNQTSMYLCASSLTAGQGNQPQHFGDGTRLSIL.

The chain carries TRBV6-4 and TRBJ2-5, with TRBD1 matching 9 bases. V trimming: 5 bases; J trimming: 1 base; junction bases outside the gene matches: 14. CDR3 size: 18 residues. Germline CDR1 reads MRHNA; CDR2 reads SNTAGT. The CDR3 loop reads CASSFITTQGAVQETQYF. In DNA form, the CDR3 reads TGTGCCAGCAGTTTCATCACCACACAGGGGGCTGTCCAAGAGACCCAGTACTTC.

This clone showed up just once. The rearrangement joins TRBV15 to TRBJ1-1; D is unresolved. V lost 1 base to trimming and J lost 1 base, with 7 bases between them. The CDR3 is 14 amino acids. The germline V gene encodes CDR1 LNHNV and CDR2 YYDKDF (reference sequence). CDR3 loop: CATSRGATNTEAFF. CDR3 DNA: TGTGCCACCAGCAGAGGGGCCACGAACACTGAAGCTTTCTTT.

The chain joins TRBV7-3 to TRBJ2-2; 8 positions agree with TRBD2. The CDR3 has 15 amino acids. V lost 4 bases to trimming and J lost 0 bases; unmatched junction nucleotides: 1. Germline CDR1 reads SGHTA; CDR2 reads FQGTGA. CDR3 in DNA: TGTGCCAGCAGCTCGGGACTAGCGAACACCGGGGAGCTGTTTTTT. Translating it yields CASSSGLANTGELFF.

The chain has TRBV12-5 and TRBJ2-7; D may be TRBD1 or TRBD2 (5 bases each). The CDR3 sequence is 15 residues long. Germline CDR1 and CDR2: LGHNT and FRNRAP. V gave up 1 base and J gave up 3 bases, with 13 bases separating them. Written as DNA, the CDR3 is TGTGCTAGTGGTTTGGCCAGTTTGGGGGACTACGAGCAGTACTTC. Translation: CASGLASLGDYEQYF.

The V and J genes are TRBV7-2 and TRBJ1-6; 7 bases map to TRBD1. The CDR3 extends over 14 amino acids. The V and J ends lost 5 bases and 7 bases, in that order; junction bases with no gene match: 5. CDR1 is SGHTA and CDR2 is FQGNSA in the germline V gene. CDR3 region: CASSRDSDNSPLHF. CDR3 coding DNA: TGTGCCAGCAGCCGGGACAGTGACAATTCACCCCTCCACTTT.

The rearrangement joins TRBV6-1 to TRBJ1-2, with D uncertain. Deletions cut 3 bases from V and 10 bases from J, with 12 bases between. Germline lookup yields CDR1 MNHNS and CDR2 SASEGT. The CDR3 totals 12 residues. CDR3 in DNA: TGTGCCAGCAGTGAGACTCCCCCTGTCTACACCTTC. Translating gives CASSETPPVYTF.

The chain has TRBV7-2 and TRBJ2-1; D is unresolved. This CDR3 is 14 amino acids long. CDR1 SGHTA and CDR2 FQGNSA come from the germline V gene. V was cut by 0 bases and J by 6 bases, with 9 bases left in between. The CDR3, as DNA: TGTGCCAGCAGCTTAGCCCTAGGTGGCAATGAGCAGTTCTTC. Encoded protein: CASSLALGGNEQFF.

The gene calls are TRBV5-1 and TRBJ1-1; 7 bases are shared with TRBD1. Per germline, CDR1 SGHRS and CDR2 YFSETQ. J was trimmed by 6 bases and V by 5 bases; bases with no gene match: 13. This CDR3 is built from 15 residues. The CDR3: CASSPLQGGEAEAFF. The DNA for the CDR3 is TGCGCCAGCAGTCCCCTCCAGGGGGGAGAGGCTGAAGCTTTCTTT.

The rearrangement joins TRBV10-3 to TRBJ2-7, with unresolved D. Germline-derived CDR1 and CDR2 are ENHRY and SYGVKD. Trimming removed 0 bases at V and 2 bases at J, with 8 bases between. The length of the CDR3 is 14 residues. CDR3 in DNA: TGTGCCATCAGTGAGTCGGTACGGACCTACGAGCAGTACTTC. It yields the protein CAISESVRTYEQYF.

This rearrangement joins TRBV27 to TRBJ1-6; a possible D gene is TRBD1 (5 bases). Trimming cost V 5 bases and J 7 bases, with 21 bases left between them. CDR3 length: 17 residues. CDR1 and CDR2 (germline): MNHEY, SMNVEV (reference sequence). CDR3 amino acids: CASSPTPDKLRNSPLHF. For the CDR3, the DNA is TGTGCCAGCAGTCCGACCCCGGACAAACTTAGGAATTCACCCCTCCACTTT.

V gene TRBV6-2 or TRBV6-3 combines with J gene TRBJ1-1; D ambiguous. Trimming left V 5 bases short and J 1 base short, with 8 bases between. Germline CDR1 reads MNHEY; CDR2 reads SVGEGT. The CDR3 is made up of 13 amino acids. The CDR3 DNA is TGTGCCAGCAGTCCCCAAGCGAACACTGAAGCTTTCTTT. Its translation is CASSPQANTEAFF.

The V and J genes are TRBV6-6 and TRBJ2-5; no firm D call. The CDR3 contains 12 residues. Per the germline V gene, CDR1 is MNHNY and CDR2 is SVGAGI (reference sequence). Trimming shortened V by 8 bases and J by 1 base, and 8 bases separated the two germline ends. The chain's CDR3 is CASQFAQETQYF. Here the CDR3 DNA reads TGTGCCAGCCAGTTCGCCCAAGAGACCCAGTACTTC.

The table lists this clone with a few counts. This chain's CDR3 is CASSLARAGGANTGELFF. The CDR3 DNA follows: TGTGCCAGCAGCTTAGCTAGAGCGGGGGGTGCGAACACCGGGGAGCTGTTTTTT. The gene calls are TRBV7-6 and TRBJ2-2; 9 bases agree with TRBD2. The trim removed 0 bases at V and 0 bases at J, leaving 5 bases unmatched. This CDR3 is built from 18 residues. CDR1 SGHVS and CDR2 FNYEAQ come from the germline V gene.

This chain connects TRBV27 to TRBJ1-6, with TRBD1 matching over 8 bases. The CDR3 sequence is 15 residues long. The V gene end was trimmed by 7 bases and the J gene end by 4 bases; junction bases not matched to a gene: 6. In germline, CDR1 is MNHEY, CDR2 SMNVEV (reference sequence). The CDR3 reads CASTTGTGYNSPLHF. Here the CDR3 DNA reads TGTGCCAGCACCACCGGGACAGGTTATAATTCACCCCTCCACTTT.

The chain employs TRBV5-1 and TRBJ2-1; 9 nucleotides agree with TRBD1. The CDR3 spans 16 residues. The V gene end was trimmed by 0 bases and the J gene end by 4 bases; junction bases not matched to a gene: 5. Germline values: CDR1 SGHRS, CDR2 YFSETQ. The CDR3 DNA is TGCGCCAGCAGCTTGGTCGGGGGACAGGGATACAATGAGCAGTTCTTC. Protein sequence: CASSLVGGQGYNEQFF. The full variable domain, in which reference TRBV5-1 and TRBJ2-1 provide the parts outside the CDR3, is KAGVTQTPRYLIKTRGQQVTLSCSPISGHRSVSWYQQTPGQGLQFLFEYFSETQRNKGNFPGRFSGRQFSNSRSEMNVSTLELGDSALYLCASSLVGGQGYNEQFFGPGTRLTVL.

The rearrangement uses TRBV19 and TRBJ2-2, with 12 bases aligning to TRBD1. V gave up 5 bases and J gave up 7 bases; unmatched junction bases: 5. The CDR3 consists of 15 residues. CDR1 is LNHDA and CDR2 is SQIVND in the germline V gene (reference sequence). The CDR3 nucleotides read TGTGCCAGTAGTCTGGGACAGGGGGCCGACGGGGAGCTGTTTTTT. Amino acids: CASSLGQGADGELFF.

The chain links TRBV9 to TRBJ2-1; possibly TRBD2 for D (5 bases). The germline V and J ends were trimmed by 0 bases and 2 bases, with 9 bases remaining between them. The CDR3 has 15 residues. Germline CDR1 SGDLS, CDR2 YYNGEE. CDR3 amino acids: CASSVATGTYNEQFF. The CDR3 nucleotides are TGTGCCAGCAGCGTAGCGACGGGGACCTACAATGAGCAGTTCTTC.

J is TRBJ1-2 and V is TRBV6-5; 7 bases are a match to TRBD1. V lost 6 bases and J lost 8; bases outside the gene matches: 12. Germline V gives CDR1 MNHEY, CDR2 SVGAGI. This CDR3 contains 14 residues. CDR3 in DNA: TGTGCCAGCAGGAAAGACAGGGTAGTTTTGGGCTACACCTTC. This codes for CASRKDRVVLGYTF.